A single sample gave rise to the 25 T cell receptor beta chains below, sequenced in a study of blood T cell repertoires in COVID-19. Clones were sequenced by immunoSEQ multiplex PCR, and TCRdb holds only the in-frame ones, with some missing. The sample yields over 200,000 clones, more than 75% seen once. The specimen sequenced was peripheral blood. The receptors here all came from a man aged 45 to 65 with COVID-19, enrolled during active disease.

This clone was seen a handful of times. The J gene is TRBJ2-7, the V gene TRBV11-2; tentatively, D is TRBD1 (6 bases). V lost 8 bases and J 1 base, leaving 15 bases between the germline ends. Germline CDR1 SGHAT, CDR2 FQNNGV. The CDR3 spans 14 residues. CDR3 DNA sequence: TGTGCCAGCTCCTTCGGGACAAAATCCTACGAGCAGTACTTC. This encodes CASSFGTKSYEQYF.

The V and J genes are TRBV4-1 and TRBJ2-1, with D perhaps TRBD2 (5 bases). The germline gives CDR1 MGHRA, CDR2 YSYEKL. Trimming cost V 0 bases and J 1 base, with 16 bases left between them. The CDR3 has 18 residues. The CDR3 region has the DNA TGCGCCAGCAGCCAAGATGTCGCCGGAGGCGGATCCTACAATGAGCAGTTCTTC. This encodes CASSQDVAGGGSYNEQFF.

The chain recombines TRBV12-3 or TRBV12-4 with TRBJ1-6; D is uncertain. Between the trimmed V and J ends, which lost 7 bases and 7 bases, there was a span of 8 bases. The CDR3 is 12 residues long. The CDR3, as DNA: TGTGCCAGCAAATTAAGCAATTCACCCCTCCACTTT. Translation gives CASKLSNSPLHF.

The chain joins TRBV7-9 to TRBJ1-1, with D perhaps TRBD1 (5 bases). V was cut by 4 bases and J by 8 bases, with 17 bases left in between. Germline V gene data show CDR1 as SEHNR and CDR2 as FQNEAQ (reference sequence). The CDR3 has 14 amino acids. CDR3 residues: CASSSILSTAEAFF. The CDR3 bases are TGTGCCAGCAGCTCCATACTCTCGACAGCGGAAGCTTTCTTT. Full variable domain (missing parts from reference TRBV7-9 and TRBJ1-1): DTGVSQNPRHKITKRGQNVTFRCDPISEHNRLYWYRQTLGQGPEFLTYFQNEAQLEKSRLLSDRFSAERPKGSFSTLEIQRTEQGDSAMYLCASSSILSTAEAFFGQGTRLTVV.

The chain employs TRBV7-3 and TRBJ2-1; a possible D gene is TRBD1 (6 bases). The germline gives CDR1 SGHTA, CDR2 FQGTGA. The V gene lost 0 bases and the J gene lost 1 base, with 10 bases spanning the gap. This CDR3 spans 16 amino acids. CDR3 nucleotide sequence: TGTGCCAGCAGCTTAACGGTGGGGACATCCTACAATGAGCAGTTCTTC. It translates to CASSLTVGTSYNEQFF. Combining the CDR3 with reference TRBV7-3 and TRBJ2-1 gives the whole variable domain GAGVSQTPSNKVTEKGKYVELRCDPISGHTALYWYRQSLGQGPEFLIYFQGTGAADDSGLPNDRFFAVRPEGSVSTLKIQRTERGDSAVYLCASSLTVGTSYNEQFFGPGTRLTVL.

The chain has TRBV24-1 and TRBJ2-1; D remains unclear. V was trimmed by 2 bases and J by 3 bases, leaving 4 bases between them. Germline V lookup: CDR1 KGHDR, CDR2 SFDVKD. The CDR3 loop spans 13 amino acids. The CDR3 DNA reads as TGTGCCACCAGTGATTCTAGCTACAATGAGCAGTTCTTC. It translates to CATSDSSYNEQFF.

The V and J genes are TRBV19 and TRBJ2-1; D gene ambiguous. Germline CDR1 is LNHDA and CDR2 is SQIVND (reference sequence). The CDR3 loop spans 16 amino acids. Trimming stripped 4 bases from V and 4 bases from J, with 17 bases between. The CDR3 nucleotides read TGTGCCAGTAGTACTAAGACTCCCCAGTCATACAATGAGCAGTTCTTC. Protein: CASSTKTPQSYNEQFF.

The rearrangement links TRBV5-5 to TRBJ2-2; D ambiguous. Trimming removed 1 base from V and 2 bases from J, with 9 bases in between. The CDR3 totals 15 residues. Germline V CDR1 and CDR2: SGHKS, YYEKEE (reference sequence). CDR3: CASSLFPRNTGELFF. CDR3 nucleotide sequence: TGTGCCAGCAGCTTGTTTCCTAGAAACACCGGGGAGCTGTTTTTT.

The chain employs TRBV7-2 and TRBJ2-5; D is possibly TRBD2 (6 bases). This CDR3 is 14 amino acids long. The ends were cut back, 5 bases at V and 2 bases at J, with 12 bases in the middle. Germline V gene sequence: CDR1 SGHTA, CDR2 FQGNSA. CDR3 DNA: TGTGCCAGCAGCAAAAACGGGGGTCAAGAGACCCAGTACTTC. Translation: CASSKNGGQETQYF.

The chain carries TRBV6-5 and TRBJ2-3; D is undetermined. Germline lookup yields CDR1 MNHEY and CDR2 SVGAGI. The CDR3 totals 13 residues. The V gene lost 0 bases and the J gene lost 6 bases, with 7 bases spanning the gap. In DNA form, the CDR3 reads TGTGCCAGCAGTTACTCGTATCGTGATACGCAGTATTTT. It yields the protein CASSYSYRDTQYF.

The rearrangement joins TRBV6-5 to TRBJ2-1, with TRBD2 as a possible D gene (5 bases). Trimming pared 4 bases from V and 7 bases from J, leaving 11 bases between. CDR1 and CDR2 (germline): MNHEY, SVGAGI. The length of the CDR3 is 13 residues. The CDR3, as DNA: TGTGCCAGCAGTTCTCTTCCGGGGAATGAGCAGTTCTTC. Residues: CASSSLPGNEQFF.

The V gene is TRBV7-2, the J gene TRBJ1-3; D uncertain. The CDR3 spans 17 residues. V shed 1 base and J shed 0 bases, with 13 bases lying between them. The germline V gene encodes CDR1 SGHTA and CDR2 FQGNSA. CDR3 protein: CASSLGGRPYSGNTIYF. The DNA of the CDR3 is TGTGCCAGCAGCTTAGGAGGCAGACCTTACTCTGGAAACACCATATATTTT. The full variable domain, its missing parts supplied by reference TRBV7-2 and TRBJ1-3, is GAGVSQSPSNKVTEKGKDVELRCDPISGHTALYWYRQSLGQGLEFLIYFQGNSAPDKSGLPSDRFSAERTGGSVSTLTIQRTQQEDSAVYLCASSLGGRPYSGNTIYFGEGSWLTVV.

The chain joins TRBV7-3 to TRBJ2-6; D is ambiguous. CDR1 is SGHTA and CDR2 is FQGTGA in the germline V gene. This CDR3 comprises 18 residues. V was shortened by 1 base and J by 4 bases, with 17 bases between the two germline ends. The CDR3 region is CASSLNLADTSGANVLTF. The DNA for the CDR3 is TGTGCCAGCAGCTTAAATCTGGCCGACACATCAGGGGCCAACGTCCTGACTTTC.

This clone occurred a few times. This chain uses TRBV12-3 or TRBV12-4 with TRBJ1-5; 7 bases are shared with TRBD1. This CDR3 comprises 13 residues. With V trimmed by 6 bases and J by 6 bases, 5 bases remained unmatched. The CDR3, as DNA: TGTGCCAGCAGCCAGGGGGTTGCTCAGCCCCAGCATTTT. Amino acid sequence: CASSQGVAQPQHF.

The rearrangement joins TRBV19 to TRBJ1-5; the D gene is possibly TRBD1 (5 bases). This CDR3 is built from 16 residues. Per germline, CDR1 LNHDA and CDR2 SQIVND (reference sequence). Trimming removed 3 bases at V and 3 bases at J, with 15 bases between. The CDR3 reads CASSIWGEGYNQPQHF. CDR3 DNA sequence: TGTGCCAGTAGTATTTGGGGCGAAGGTTACAATCAGCCCCAGCATTTT.

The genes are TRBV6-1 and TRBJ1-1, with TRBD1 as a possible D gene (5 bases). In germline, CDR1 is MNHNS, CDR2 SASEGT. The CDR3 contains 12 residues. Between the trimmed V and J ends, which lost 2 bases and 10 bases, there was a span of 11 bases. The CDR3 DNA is TGTGCCAGCAGTGAATTTGTCCAGGGAGCTTTCTTT. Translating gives CASSEFVQGAFF.

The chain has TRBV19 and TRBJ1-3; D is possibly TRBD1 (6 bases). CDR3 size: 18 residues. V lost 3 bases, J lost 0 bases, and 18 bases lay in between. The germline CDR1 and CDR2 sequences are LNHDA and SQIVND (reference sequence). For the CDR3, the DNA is TGTGCCAGTAGTATGATGATGGACAGCTACTACTCTGGAAACACCATATATTTT. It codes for CASSMMMDSYYSGNTIYF.

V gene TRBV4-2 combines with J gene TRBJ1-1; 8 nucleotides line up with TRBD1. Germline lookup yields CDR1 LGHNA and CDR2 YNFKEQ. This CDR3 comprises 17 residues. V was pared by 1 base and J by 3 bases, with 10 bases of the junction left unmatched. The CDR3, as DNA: TGTGCCAGCAGCCAAGGGGGCAGGGGGCGATCGGACACTGAAGCTTTCTTT. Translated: CASSQGGRGRSDTEAFF.

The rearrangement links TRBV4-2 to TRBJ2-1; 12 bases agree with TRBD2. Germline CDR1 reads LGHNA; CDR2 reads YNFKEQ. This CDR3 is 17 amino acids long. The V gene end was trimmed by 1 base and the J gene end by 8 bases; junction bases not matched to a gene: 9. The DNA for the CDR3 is TGTGCCAGCAGCCAAGTCCAGGGACTAGCGGGCAGGGATGAGCAGTTCTTC. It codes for CASSQVQGLAGRDEQFF.

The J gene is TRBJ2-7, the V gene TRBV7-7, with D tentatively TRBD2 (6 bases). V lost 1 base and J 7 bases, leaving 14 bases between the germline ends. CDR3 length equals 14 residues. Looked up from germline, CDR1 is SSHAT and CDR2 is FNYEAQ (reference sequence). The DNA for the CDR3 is TGTGCCAGCAGCTTAGGGGTGGGAGGTGGAGAGCAGTACTTC. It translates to CASSLGVGGGEQYF. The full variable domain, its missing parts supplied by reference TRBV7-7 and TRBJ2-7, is GAGVSQSPRYKVTKRGQDVTLRCDPISSHATLYWYQQALGQGPEFLTYFNYEAQPDKSGLPSDRFSAERPEGSISTLTIQRTEQRDSAMYRCASSLGVGGGEQYFGPGTRLTVT.

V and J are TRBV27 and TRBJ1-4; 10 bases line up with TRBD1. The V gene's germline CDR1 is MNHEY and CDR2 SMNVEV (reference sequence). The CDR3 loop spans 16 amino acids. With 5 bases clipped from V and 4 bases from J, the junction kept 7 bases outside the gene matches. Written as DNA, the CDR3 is TGTGCCAGCAGTCCCCGGGACAGGGGATTTAATGAAAAACTGTTTTTT. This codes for CASSPRDRGFNEKLFF.

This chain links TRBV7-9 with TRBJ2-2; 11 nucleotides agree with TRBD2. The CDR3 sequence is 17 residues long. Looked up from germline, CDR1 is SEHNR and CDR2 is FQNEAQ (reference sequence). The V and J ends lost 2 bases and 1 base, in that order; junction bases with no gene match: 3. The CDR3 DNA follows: TGTGCCAGCAGCTTAACTGGGACTAGCGGGAACACCGGGGAGCTGTTTTTT. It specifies CASSLTGTSGNTGELFF.

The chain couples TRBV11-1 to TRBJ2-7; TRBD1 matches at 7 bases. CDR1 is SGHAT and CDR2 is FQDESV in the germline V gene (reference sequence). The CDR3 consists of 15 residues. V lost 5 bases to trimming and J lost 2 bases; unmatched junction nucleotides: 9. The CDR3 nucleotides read TGTGCCAGCAGCCAAGACCGGGACAGTGCCTACGAGCAGTACTTC. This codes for CASSQDRDSAYEQYF.

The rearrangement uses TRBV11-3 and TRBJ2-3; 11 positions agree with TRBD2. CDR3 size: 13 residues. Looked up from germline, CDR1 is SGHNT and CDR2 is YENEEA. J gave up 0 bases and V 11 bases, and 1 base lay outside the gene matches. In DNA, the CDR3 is TGTGCCTCTAGCGGGGGGAGCACAGATACGCAGTATTTT. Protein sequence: CASSGGSTDTQYF.

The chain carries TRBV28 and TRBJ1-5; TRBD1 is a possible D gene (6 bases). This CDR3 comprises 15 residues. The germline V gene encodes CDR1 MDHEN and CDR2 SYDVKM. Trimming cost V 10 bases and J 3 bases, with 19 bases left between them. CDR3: CATSGAGELNQPQHF. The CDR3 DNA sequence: TGTGCCACCTCAGGGGCAGGGGAGCTCAATCAGCCCCAGCATTTT. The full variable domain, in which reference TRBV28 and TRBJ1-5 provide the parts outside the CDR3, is DVKVTQSSRYLVKRTGEKVFLECVQDMDHENMFWYRQDPGLGLRLIYFSYDVKMKEKGDIPEGYSVSREKKERFSLILESASTNQTSMYLCATSGAGELNQPQHFGDGTRLSIL.